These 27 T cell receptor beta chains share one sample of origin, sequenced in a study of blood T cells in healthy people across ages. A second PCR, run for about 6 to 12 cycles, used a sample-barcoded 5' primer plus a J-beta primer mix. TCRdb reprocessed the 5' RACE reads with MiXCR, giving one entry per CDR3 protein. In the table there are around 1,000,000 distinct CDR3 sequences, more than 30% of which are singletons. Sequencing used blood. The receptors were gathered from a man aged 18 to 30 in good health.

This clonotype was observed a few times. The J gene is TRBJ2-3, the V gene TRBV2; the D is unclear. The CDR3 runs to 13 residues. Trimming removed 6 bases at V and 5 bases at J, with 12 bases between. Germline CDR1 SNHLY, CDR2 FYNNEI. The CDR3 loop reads CASSPRRLDTQYF. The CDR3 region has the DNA TGTGCCAGCAGCCCTCGACGGCTAGATACGCAGTATTTT.

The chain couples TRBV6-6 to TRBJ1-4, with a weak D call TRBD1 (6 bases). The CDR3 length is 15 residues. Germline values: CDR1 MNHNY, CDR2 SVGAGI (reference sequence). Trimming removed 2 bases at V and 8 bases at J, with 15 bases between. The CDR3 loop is CASSYAGGLGEKLFF. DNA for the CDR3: TGTGCCAGCAGTTACGCGGGGGGGCTGGGGGAAAAACTGTTTTTT.

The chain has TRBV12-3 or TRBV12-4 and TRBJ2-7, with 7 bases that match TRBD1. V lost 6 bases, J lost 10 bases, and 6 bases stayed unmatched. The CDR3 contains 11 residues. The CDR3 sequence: CASRDWTGQYF. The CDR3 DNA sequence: TGTGCCAGCAGGGACTGGACAGGACAGTACTTC.

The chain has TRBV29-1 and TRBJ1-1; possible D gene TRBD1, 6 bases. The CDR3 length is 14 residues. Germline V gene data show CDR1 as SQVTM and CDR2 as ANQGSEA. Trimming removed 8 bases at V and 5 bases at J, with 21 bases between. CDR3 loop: CSTMGARVDTEAFF. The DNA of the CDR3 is TGCAGCACTATGGGGGCGCGGGTCGATACTGAAGCTTTCTTT.

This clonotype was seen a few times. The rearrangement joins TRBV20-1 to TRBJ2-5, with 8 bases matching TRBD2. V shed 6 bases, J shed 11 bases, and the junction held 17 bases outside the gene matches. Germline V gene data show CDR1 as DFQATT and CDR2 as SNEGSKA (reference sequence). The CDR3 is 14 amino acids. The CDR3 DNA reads TGCAGTGCCCGGGAGGGGGGTTCTCAGCTAATGCAGTACTTC. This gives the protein CSAREGGSQLMQYF.

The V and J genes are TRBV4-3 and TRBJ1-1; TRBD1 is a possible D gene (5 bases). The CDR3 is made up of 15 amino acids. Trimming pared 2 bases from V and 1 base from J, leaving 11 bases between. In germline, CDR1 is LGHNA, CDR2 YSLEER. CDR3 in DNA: TGCGCCAGCAGCCAATCACCAACAGGGAACACTGAAGCTTTCTTT. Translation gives CASSQSPTGNTEAFF.

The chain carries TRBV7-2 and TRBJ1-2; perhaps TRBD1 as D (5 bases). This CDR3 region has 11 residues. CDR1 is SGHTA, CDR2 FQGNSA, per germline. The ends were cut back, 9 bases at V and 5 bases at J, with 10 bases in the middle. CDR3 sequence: CASGGTYGYTF. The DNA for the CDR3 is TGTGCCAGTGGGGGGACTTATGGCTACACCTTC. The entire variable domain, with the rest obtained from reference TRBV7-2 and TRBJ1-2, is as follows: GAGVSQSPSNKVTEKGKDVELRCDPISGHTALYWYRQSLGQGLEFLIYFQGNSAPDKSGLPSDRFSAERTGGSVSTLTIQRTQQEDSAVYLCASGGTYGYTFGSGTRLTVV.

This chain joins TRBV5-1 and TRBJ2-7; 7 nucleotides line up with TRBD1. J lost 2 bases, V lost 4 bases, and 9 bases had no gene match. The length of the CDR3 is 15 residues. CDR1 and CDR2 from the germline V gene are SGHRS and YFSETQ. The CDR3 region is CASSARTGETYEQYF. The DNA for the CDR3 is TGCGCCAGCAGCGCACGGACAGGTGAAACCTACGAGCAGTACTTC.

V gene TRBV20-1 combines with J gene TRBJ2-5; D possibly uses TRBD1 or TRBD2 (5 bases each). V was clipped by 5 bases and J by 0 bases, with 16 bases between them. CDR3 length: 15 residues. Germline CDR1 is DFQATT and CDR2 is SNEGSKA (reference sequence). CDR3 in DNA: TGCAGTGCTTACCCTAAGGGACGGCACCAAGAGACCCAGTACTTC. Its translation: CSAYPKGRHQETQYF.

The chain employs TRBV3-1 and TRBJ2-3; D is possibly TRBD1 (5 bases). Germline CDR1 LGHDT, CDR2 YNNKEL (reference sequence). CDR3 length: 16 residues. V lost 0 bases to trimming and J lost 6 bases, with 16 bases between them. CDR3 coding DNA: TGTGCCAGCAGCCAAGAGAGGCAGGGTGAGGCGGATACGCAGTATTTT. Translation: CASSQERQGEADTQYF.

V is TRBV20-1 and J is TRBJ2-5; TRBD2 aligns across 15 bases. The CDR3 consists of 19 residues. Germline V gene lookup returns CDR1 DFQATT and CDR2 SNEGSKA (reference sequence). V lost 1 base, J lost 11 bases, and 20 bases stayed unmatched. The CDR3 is CSARAPTGTSGGIYNEQYF. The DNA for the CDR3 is TGCAGTGCTAGAGCCCCTACCGGGACTAGCGGGGGGATTTACAATGAGCAGTACTTC.

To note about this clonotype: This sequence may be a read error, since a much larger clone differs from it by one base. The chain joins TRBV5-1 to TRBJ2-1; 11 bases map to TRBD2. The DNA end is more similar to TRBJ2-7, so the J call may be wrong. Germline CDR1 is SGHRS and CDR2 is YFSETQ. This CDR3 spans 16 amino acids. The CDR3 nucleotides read TGCGCCAGCAGCCAAGATAATAGCGGGGGGGTAAATGAGCAGTACTTC. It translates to CASSQDNSGGVNEQYF.

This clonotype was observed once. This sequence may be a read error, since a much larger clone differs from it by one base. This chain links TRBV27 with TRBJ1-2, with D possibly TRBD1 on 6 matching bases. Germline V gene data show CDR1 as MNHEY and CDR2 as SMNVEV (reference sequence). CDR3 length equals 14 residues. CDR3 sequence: CTSSYGQTNYGYTF. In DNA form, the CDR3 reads TGTACCAGCAGTTACGGACAGACTAACTATGGCTACACCTTC.

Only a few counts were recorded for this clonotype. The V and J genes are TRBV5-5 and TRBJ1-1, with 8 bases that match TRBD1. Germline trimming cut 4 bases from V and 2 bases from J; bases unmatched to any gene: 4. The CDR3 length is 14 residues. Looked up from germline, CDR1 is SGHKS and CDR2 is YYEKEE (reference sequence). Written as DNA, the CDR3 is TGTGCCAGCAGCACCAGGGGGCTTAACACTGAAGCTTTCTTT. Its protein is CASSTRGLNTEAFF.

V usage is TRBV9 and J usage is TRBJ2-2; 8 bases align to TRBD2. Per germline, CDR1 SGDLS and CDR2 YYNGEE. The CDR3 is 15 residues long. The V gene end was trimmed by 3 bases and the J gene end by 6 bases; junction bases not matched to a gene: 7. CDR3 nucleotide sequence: TGTGCCAGCAGCGCACGGGGTAGCGGGGCCGGGGAGCTGTTTTTT. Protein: CASSARGSGAGELFF.

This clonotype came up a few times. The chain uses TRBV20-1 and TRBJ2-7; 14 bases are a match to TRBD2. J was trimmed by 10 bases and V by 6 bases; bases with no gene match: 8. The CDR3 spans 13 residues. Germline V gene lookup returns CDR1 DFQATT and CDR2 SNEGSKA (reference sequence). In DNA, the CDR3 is TGCAGTGCCCTAAGACTAGCGGGAGGGCCACAGTACTTC. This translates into CSALRLAGGPQYF.

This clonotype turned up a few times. The CDR3 sequence: CAISAVAGGYTEAFF. DNA for the CDR3: TGTGCCATCAGTGCGGTGGCAGGGGGCTACACTGAAGCTTTCTTT. The chain recombines TRBV10-3 with TRBJ1-1; 8 bases are shared with TRBD1. Germline CDR1 reads ENHRY; CDR2 reads SYGVKD. This CDR3 has 15 residues. With V trimmed by 4 bases and J by 3 bases, 7 bases remained unmatched.

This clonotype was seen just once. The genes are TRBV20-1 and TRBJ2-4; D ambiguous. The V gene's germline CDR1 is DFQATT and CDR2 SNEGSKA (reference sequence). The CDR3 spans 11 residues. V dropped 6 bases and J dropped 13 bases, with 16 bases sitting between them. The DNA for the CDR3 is TGCAGTGCCCGGACGGAAGGTGAGCAGTACTTC. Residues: CSARTEGEQYF.

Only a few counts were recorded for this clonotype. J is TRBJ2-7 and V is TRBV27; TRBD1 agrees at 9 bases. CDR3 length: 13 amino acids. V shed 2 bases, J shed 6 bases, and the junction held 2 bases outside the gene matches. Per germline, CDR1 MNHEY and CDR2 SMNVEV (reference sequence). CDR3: CASSLETGGEQYF. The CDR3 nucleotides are TGTGCCAGCAGTTTAGAGACAGGGGGCGAGCAGTACTTC.

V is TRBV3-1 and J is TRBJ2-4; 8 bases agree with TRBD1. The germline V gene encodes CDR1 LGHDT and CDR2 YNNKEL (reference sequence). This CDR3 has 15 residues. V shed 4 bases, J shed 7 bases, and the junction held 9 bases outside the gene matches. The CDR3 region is CASSPDREISNIQYF. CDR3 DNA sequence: TGTGCCAGCAGCCCGGACAGGGAAATTTCGAACATTCAGTACTTC.

DNA of the CDR3: TGTGCCAGCACGGGGGTAAACGAGCAGTACTTC. Translated: CASTGVNEQYF. The chain links TRBV21-1 to TRBJ2-7; the table's D call, TRBD1, was not checked against the DNA. TRBV21-1 is described as a pseudogene. The CDR3 extends over 11 amino acids.

The CDR3 coding sequence is TGCAGTGCTAGGGCCGGACAGGGGCACGGGGAGCTGTTTTTT. It translates to CSARAGQGHGELFF. The chain joins TRBV20-1 to TRBJ2-2, with 9 bases lining up with TRBD1. The CDR3 runs to 14 residues. Trimming cost V 3 bases and J 7 bases; bases outside gene matches: 6. Germline CDR1 reads DFQATT; CDR2 reads SNEGSKA (reference sequence).

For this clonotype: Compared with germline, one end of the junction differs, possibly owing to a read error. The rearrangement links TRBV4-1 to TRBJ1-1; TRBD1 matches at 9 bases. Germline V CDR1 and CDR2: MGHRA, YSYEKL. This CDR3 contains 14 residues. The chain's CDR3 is CASSLRQGDTEPFF. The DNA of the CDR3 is TGCGCCAGCAGCCTTCGACAGGGGGACACTGAACCTTTCTTT.

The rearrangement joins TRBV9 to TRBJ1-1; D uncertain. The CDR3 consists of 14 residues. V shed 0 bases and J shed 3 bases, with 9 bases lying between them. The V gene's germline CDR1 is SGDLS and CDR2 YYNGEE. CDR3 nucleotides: TGTGCCAGCAGCGTAGTTGGTCATTACACTGAAGCTTTCTTT. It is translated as CASSVVGHYTEAFF.

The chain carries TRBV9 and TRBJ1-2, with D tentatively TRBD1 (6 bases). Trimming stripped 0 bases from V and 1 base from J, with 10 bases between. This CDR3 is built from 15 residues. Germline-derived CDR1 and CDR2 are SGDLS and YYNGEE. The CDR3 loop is CASSVEGRGNYGYTF. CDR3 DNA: TGTGCCAGCAGCGTAGAAGGCAGGGGTAACTATGGCTACACCTTC.

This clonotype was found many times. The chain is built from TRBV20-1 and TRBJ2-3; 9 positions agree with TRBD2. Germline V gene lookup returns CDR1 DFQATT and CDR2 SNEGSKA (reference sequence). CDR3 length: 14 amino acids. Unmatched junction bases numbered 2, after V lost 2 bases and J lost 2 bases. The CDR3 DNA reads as TGCAGTGCTAGACTAGCGGGGACCACAGATACGCAGTATTTT. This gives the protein CSARLAGTTDTQYF.

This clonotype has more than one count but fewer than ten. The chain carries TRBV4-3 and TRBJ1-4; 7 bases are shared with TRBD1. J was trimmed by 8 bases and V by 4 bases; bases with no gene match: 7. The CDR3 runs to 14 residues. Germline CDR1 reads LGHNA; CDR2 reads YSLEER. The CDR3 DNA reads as TGCGCCAGCAGCCCAAGGAACAGGGGCGAAAAACTGTTTTTT. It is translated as CASSPRNRGEKLFF.